This TCR beta chain stems from a study of T cell clonotyping in hematopoietic cell transplantation. The table came from immunoSEQ multiplex PCR; TCRdb's copy has only in-frame clones and leaves some out. In the table there are some 14,000 clones, just over 95% of which are singletons. The V gene's germline CDR1 is SEHNR and CDR2 FQNEAQ (reference sequence). V lost 2 bases, J lost 4 bases, and 11 bases lay in between. The length of the CDR3 is 14 residues. V is TRBV7-9 and J is TRBJ1-1; D not resolved. The TCR originated in a female patient in her fifties who had an allogeneic stem cell transplant from an unrelated donor, so T cells may come from the graft donor. Some clones in this sample may be carry-over from other donors' samples. This specimen was peripheral blood mononuclear cells, taken 30 days after allogeneic stem cell transplant. CDR3 nucleotide sequence: TGTGCCAGCAGCTTAACCGCCTTTGGCACTGAAGCTTTCTTT. This translates into CASSLTAFGTEAFF.